Listed here are 29 T cell receptor beta chains from one sample, sequenced in a study of blood T cell repertoires in COVID-19. Sequencing was performed with immunoSEQ multiplex PCR; in TCRdb, only in-frame clones are kept and a portion is missing. The table records some 230,000 clones, approximately 84% of them present only once. Material for sequencing was peripheral blood. These receptors came from a woman aged 25 to 39 who had recovered from COVID-19.

The genes are TRBV18 and TRBJ1-5; D is perhaps TRBD1 (5 bases). Per germline, CDR1 KGHSH and CDR2 LQKENI. The CDR3 sequence is 17 residues long. Trimming stripped 3 bases from V and 1 base from J, with 16 bases between. The CDR3 DNA sequence: TGTGCCAGCTCACCGGATATCGGGGGGGGGAGCAATCAGCCCCAGCATTTT. Protein sequence: CASSPDIGGGSNQPQHF.

The chain carries TRBV28 and TRBJ2-1; 10 bases map to TRBD2. V dropped 3 bases and J dropped 0; count of bases not matched to a gene: 14. Germline loops: CDR1 MDHEN, CDR2 SYDVKM. The CDR3 extends over 20 amino acids. CDR3 loop: CASSLESGGLAASSYNEQFF. The CDR3 nucleotides read TGTGCCAGCAGTTTGGAAAGCGGCGGACTAGCGGCTAGCTCCTACAATGAGCAGTTCTTC.

The V call is TRBV10-3, the J call TRBJ1-5, with a possible D match to TRBD1 (6 bases). Germline loops: CDR1 ENHRY, CDR2 SYGVKD. Trimming removed 7 bases from V and 4 bases from J, with 14 bases in between. The length of the CDR3 is 14 residues. The CDR3 loop is CAINAQGSNQPQHF. As DNA, the CDR3 is TGTGCCATCAATGCACAGGGAAGTAATCAGCCCCAGCATTTT.

Concerning this clone itself: Other DNA sequences within the sample encode an identical CDR3. The CDR3 is CASSEALLGGANTGELFF. The CDR3 DNA reads TGTGCCAGCAGTGAAGCGCTTCTGGGAGGGGCGAACACCGGGGAGCTGTTTTTT. The chain carries TRBV6-1 and TRBJ2-2; TRBD2 aligns across 7 bases. The junction had 7 bases not matched to a gene; V was cut back by 0 bases and J by 0 bases. Per germline, CDR1 MNHNS and CDR2 SASEGT. This CDR3 is built from 18 residues.

This chain connects TRBV5-4 to TRBJ2-3; D gene ambiguous. V was pared by 4 bases and J by 1 base, with 4 bases between. The V gene's germline CDR1 is SGHNT and CDR2 YYREEE (reference sequence). This CDR3 has 12 amino acids. The CDR3 bases are TGTGCCAGCAGCACGGGCACAGATACGCAGTATTTT. It yields the protein CASSTGTDTQYF.

This clone was recorded once. An end of the junction does not agree with germline; a read error may underlie this. The V gene is TRBV13, the J gene TRBJ1-1; no definite D call. The CDR3 length is 14 residues. Germline V gives CDR1 PRHDT, CDR2 FYEKMQ (reference sequence). The DNA of the CDR3 is TGTGCCGGCAGCTTAAGGCAGGTTAACACTGAAGCTTTCTTT. Translating it yields CAGSLRQVNTEAFF.

V gene TRBV5-6 combines with J gene TRBJ2-1, with a weak D call TRBD2 (6 bases). The CDR3 consists of 17 residues. V gave up 5 bases and J gave up 1 base, with 19 bases separating them. Germline CDR1 and CDR2: SGHDT and YYEEEE. The CDR3 loop reads CASRPGGLFNSYNEQFF. The CDR3, as DNA: TGTGCCAGCAGACCCGGCGGACTATTCAATTCCTACAATGAGCAGTTCTTC.

This chain joins TRBV19 and TRBJ1-2; TRBD1 might be the D (6 bases). CDR1 is LNHDA, CDR2 SQIVND, per germline (reference sequence). This CDR3 contains 14 residues. V lost 3 bases and J 8 bases, leaving 16 bases between the germline ends. The CDR3 loop is CASSIGGAKSGYTF. CDR3 nucleotides: TGTGCCAGTAGTATCGGGGGGGCGAAGTCGGGCTACACCTTC.

The rearrangement uses TRBV6-6 and TRBJ1-6, with TRBD1 as a possible D gene (5 bases). Per the germline V gene, CDR1 is MNHNY and CDR2 is SVGAGI (reference sequence). With 9 bases removed from V and 10 bases from J, the gap between germline ends came to 13 bases. The CDR3 length is 12 residues. As DNA, the CDR3 is TGTGCCAGTCTACAGACAGAATCACCCCTCCACTTT. Encoded protein: CASLQTESPLHF.

The chain employs TRBV10-3 and TRBJ1-4; 8 positions agree with TRBD1. Unmatched junction bases numbered 5, after V lost 2 bases and J lost 3 bases. The germline CDR1 and CDR2 sequences are ENHRY and SYGVKD. CDR3 length equals 16 residues. The CDR3: CAISEGQGTSNEKLFF. CDR3 in DNA: TGTGCCATCAGTGAGGGACAGGGAACCTCTAATGAAAAACTGTTTTTT.

CDR3 sequence (DNA): TGTGCCAGCAGTTTATACGCGGGAGGAGCAGACGAGCAGTACTTC. This sequence encodes CASSLYAGGADEQYF. This rearrangement joins TRBV28 to TRBJ2-7; 8 positions match TRBD2. V was pared by 1 base and J by 5 bases, with 7 bases of the junction left unmatched. Germline CDR1 reads MDHEN; CDR2 reads SYDVKM. CDR3 length equals 15 residues. The full variable domain, rest sourced from reference TRBV28 and TRBJ2-7, is DVKVTQSSRYLVKRTGEKVFLECVQDMDHENMFWYRQDPGLGLRLIYFSYDVKMKEKGDIPEGYSVSREKKERFSLILESASTNQTSMYLCASSLYAGGADEQYFGPGTRLTVT.

The chain links TRBV18 to TRBJ2-5; D is possibly TRBD2 (6 bases). Trimming cost V 1 base and J 3 bases, with 9 bases left between them. Per germline, CDR1 KGHSH and CDR2 LQKENI. This CDR3 has 14 amino acids. The CDR3 reads CASSPRLAEETQYF. CDR3 DNA: TGTGCCAGCTCACCACGATTAGCGGAAGAGACCCAGTACTTC. Drawing the rest from reference TRBV18 and TRBJ2-5, the complete variable domain is NAGVMQNPRHLVRRRGQEARLRCSPMKGHSHVYWYRQLPEEGLKFMVYLQKENIIDESGMPKERFSAEFPKEGPSILRIQQVVRGDSAAYFCASSPRLAEETQYFGPGTRLLVL.

The chain carries TRBV19 and TRBJ1-2, with D unclear. The CDR3 runs 13 residues. Deletions cut 5 bases from V and 6 bases from J, with 13 bases between. Germline values: CDR1 LNHDA, CDR2 SQIVND (reference sequence). CDR3 coding DNA: TGTGCCAGTAGTGCCGTGGGAGGAGATGGCTACACCTTC. Protein product: CASSAVGGDGYTF.

V and J are TRBV12-3 or TRBV12-4 and TRBJ2-2; maybe TRBD2 (6 bases). V shed 1 base and J shed 8 bases, with 8 bases lying between them. CDR3 size: 13 residues. The CDR3: CASSLVRGGELFF. The CDR3 region has the DNA TGTGCCAGCAGTTTAGTCCGGGGGGGGGAGCTGTTTTTT.

This chain joins TRBV5-1 and TRBJ1-2, with 7 positions matching TRBD1. The CDR3 runs to 16 residues. From germline, CDR1 is SGHRS and CDR2 YFSETQ. The ends lost 0 bases at V and 6 bases at J; junction bases unmatched: 11. The chain's CDR3 is CASSLVRLWQGDGYTF. In DNA form, the CDR3 reads TGCGCCAGCAGCTTGGTCCGGTTGTGGCAGGGGGATGGCTACACCTTC.

The chain carries TRBV5-8 and TRBJ1-3; D perhaps matches TRBD1 (5 bases). The CDR3 consists of 15 residues. Germline V gene sequence: CDR1 SGHTS, CDR2 YDEGEE. Between the trimmed V and J ends, which lost 0 bases and 1 base, there was a span of 8 bases. CDR3 DNA sequence: TGTGCCAGCAGCTTGGGACAGTTTTCTGGAAACACCATATATTTT. It translates to CASSLGQFSGNTIYF.

The chain has TRBV30 and TRBJ1-5; possibly TRBD1 for D (5 bases). The CDR3 totals 15 residues. V was pared by 2 bases and J by 2 bases, with 13 bases between. Germline V gene sequence: CDR1 GTSNPN, CDR2 SVGIG (reference sequence). CDR3 protein: CAWSTGAGGNQPQHF. The CDR3 DNA reads TGTGCCTGGAGTACTGGGGCTGGAGGCAATCAGCCCCAGCATTTT.

This clone has just a few counts. The rearrangement uses TRBV28 and TRBJ1-5, with 7 bases lining up with TRBD1. V dropped 8 bases and J dropped 0; count of bases not matched to a gene: 13. The CDR3 consists of 17 residues. CDR1 is MDHEN and CDR2 is SYDVKM in the germline V gene. As DNA, the CDR3 is TGTGCCAGCTTCCCCCCGGGGACAGCTTATAGCAATCAGCCCCAGCATTTT. Encoded protein: CASFPPGTAYSNQPQHF.

The chain recombines TRBV12-5 with TRBJ1-5, with unresolved D. The CDR3 consists of 15 residues. Germline CDR1 reads LGHNT; CDR2 reads FRNRAP. V dropped 5 bases and J dropped 7 bases, with 18 bases sitting between them. The CDR3 loop is CASGQPEEAGQPQHF. In nucleotides, the CDR3 is TGTGCTAGTGGTCAACCCGAGGAGGCGGGGCAGCCCCAGCATTTT.

The V and J genes are TRBV27 and TRBJ1-2; no clear D gene. V gave up 3 bases and J gave up 0 bases, with 11 bases separating them. This CDR3 region has 15 residues. The germline gives CDR1 MNHEY, CDR2 SMNVEV (reference sequence). As DNA, the CDR3 is TGTGCCAGCAGTTTGAGGCCCGAAACTAACTATGGCTACACCTTC. Amino acids: CASSLRPETNYGYTF.

The V gene is TRBV13, the J gene TRBJ2-5; TRBD1 might be the D (6 bases). The germline V gene encodes CDR1 PRHDT and CDR2 FYEKMQ (reference sequence). Trimming cost V 5 bases and J 2 bases, with 27 bases left between them. The CDR3 sequence is 19 residues long. Here the CDR3 reads CASSPTTVDRRKRQETQYF. CDR3 bases: TGTGCCAGCAGCCCAACCACCGTCGACAGGAGGAAGCGACAAGAGACCCAGTACTTC.

Comments on this clone: Its ends do not fully match the called genes, so a read error is possible. V usage is TRBV11-2 and J usage is TRBJ2-7, with D tentatively TRBD1 (5 bases). CDR1 is SGHAT, CDR2 FQNNGV, per germline. The CDR3 is made up of 13 amino acids. CDR3 loop: CASSLDFPDSKNF. In nucleotides, the CDR3 is TGTGCCAGCAGCTTAGATTTCCCCGACAGTAAGAACTTC.

Note on this clone: At one of its ends the junction is not consistent with the germline gene, which may arise from a read error. The J gene is TRBJ2-7, the V gene TRBV7-7; D possibly corresponds to TRBD2 (6 bases). Germline CDR1 and CDR2: SSHAT and FNYEAQ (reference sequence). The CDR3 is 14 amino acids. In DNA, the CDR3 is TGTGCTAGCAGCTTAGGGGAGGACACCTACGAGCAGTACTTC. As protein: CASSLGEDTYEQYF.

The chain is built from TRBV5-8 and TRBJ1-1; 8 nucleotides match TRBD1. CDR3 length equals 16 residues. With 0 bases clipped from V and 2 bases from J, the junction kept 6 bases outside the gene matches. Germline V gene data show CDR1 as SGHTS and CDR2 as YDEGEE. The CDR3 nucleotides read TGTGCCAGCAGCTTGGACCTAGGACAGGGAAACACTGAAGCTTTCTTT. Its protein is CASSLDLGQGNTEAFF.

The rearrangement links TRBV28 to TRBJ2-7; 16 bases are a match to TRBD2. V gave up 3 bases and J gave up 6 bases; unmatched junction bases: 8. This CDR3 is 17 amino acids long. Germline V gene data show CDR1 as MDHEN and CDR2 as SYDVKM. Here the CDR3 DNA reads TGTGCCAGCAGTTTTGGGACTAGCGGGAGGGTATCGCGCGAGCAGTACTTC. It encodes CASSFGTSGRVSREQYF.

This chain uses TRBV6-5 with TRBJ1-1; D may be TRBD1 (6 bases). CDR3 length equals 13 residues. From germline, CDR1 is MNHEY and CDR2 SVGAGI. Trimming cost V 6 bases and J 6 bases, with 14 bases left between them. CDR3 nucleotides: TGTGCCAGCAGCCCCTCTGGGGGCGCTGAAGCTTTCTTT. It translates to CASSPSGGAEAFF.

The CDR3 protein is CASSESIGVAFF. CDR3 nucleotide sequence: TGCGCCAGCAGTGAGTCGATCGGGGTTGCTTTCTTT. The genes are TRBV10-2 and TRBJ1-1; D gene uncertain. Germline CDR1 and CDR2: WSHSY and SAAADI. Deletions cut 0 bases from V and 11 bases from J, with 10 bases between. There are 12 residues in the CDR3.

This chain links TRBV5-1 with TRBJ2-7; no reliable D call. The CDR3 runs 15 residues. V was shortened by 3 bases and J by 0 bases, with 13 bases between the two germline ends. Germline V gene sequence: CDR1 SGHRS, CDR2 YFSETQ. CDR3 sequence reads: CASSWWSLTSYEQYF. CDR3 DNA: TGCGCCAGCAGCTGGTGGTCACTAACCTCCTACGAGCAGTACTTC.

The V gene is TRBV6-5, the J gene TRBJ1-1; 7 positions match TRBD1. The CDR3 extends over 11 amino acids. Germline CDR1 MNHEY, CDR2 SVGAGI. The junction had 5 bases not matched to a gene; V was cut back by 5 bases and J by 11 bases. CDR3 loop: CASSQQGLAFF. Written as DNA, the CDR3 is TGTGCCAGCAGTCAACAGGGGTTGGCTTTCTTT.